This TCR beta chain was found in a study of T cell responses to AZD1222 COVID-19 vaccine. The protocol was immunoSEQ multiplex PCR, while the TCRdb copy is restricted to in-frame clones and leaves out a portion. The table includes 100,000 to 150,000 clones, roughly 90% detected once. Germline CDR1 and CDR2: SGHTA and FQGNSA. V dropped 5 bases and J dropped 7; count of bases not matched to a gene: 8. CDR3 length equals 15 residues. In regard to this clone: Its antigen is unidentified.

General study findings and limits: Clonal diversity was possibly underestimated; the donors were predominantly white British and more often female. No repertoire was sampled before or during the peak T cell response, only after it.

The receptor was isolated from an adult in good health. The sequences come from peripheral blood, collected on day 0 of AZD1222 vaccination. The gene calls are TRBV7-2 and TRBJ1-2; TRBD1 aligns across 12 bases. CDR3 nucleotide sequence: TGTGCCAGCAGCCTAGAGGGACAGGGGGCTCGTGGCTACACCTTC. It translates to CASSLEGQGARGYTF.